These 27 T cell receptor beta chains share one sample of origin, sequenced in a study of T cell responses to AZD1222 COVID-19 vaccine. Profiling relied on immunoSEQ multiplex PCR, and the TCRdb table lists in-frame clones only, not all of them. The sample consists of approximately 140,000 clones, around 89% of them appearing once. The sample consisted of peripheral blood, taken on day 0 of AZD1222 vaccination. The receptors here all came from an adult in good health.

The chain joins TRBV12-3 or TRBV12-4 to TRBJ2-2, with a tentative D call TRBD1 (6 bases). The CDR3 consists of 13 residues. The V end was cut by 6 bases, the J end by 7 bases, with 12 bases between. The DNA of the CDR3 is TGTGCCAGCAGCCTAATAGGGGGCGGGGAGCTGTTTTTT. Protein: CASSLIGGGELFF.

This clone was counted a single time. The rearrangement links TRBV7-2 to TRBJ1-6; D gene ambiguous. Germline V lookup: CDR1 SGHTA, CDR2 FQGNSA. The CDR3 length is 14 residues. Trimming removed 2 bases at V and 7 bases at J, with 9 bases between. The CDR3 sequence is CASSLQMSNSPLHF. CDR3 nucleotide sequence: TGTGCCAGCAGCTTACAGATGTCGAATTCACCCCTCCACTTT.

The chain links TRBV6-1 to TRBJ2-2, with D hard to call. Germline values: CDR1 MNHNS, CDR2 SASEGT. The CDR3 has 14 amino acids. The germline V and J ends were trimmed by 2 bases and 6 bases, with 10 bases remaining between them. The CDR3 reads CASSERWGSGELFF. In DNA form, the CDR3 reads TGTGCCAGCAGTGAACGTTGGGGTTCCGGGGAGCTGTTTTTT.

The chain joins TRBV9 to TRBJ1-6; no firm D call. Germline lookup yields CDR1 SGDLS and CDR2 YYNGEE. The CDR3 loop spans 15 amino acids. Trimming shortened V by 0 bases and J by 12 bases, and 16 bases separated the two germline ends. Here the CDR3 DNA reads TGTGCCAGCAGCGTAGGCGTAGATACCTTGAGACCCCTCCACTTT. Encoded protein: CASSVGVDTLRPLHF.

This chain connects TRBV25-1 to TRBJ1-2, with D unresolved. Trimming removed 1 base at V and 4 bases at J, with 7 bases between. Germline loops: CDR1 MGHDK, CDR2 SYGVNS. This CDR3 contains 13 residues. In DNA form, the CDR3 reads TGTGCCAGCAGTGAATCGGGCATCTATGGCTACACCTTC. Its protein product is CASSESGIYGYTF.

The rearrangement joins TRBV18 to TRBJ1-1; maybe TRBD1 (6 bases). Trimming took off 0 bases at V and 6 bases at J, with 11 bases between the two ends. The CDR3 has 14 amino acids. CDR1 and CDR2 from the germline V gene are KGHSH and LQKENI. Here the CDR3 DNA reads TGTGCCAGCTCACCACCGTGGGGGCGGGCTGAAGCTTTCTTT. Translating gives CASSPPWGRAEAFF.

In this sample, this clone turned up once. The gene calls are TRBV5-4 and TRBJ1-2; TRBD1 aligns across 7 bases. This CDR3 comprises 17 residues. The V and J ends lost 2 bases and 4 bases, in that order; junction bases with no gene match: 14. Germline V gene sequence: CDR1 SGHNT, CDR2 YYREEE (reference sequence). The chain's CDR3 is CASSFLEALQGVYGYTF. DNA for the CDR3: TGTGCCAGCAGCTTCTTAGAAGCTCTCCAGGGGGTCTATGGCTACACCTTC.

This clone appeared once. The chain combines TRBV10-3 with TRBJ1-5; tentative D call: TRBD1 (5 bases). This CDR3 comprises 16 residues. V shed 0 bases and J shed 2 bases, with 11 bases lying between them. Germline CDR1 ENHRY, CDR2 SYGVKD. The CDR3 DNA follows: TGTGCCATCAGTGAGTCGCGGCAGGGCGGCAATCAGCCCCAGCATTTT. Protein: CAISESRQGGNQPQHF.

The chain recombines TRBV9 with TRBJ2-3, with D tentatively TRBD1 or TRBD2 (5 bases each). Per germline, CDR1 SGDLS and CDR2 YYNGEE. The V and J ends lost 5 bases and 1 base respectively, with 17 bases between them. The CDR3 has 16 residues. This CDR3 reads CASSSHLLGGTDTQYF. Here the CDR3 DNA reads TGTGCCAGCAGTTCCCACCTACTAGGGGGCACAGATACGCAGTATTTT.

V usage is TRBV24-1 and J usage is TRBJ2-7; no clear D. The CDR3 runs 15 residues. V was clipped by 1 base and J by 0 bases, with 9 bases between them. Germline assignment: CDR1 KGHDR and CDR2 SFDVKD. The CDR3 sequence is CATSDLKRPSYEQYF. Here the CDR3 DNA reads TGTGCCACCAGTGATTTAAAGCGTCCCTCCTACGAGCAGTACTTC.

The CDR3 region is CASSPRDSGNTIYF. The CDR3 nucleotides are TGTGCCAGCTCACCACGGGACTCTGGAAACACCATATATTTT. J is TRBJ1-3 and V is TRBV18, with unresolved D. V shed 1 base and J shed 0 bases, with 4 bases lying between them. The germline V gene encodes CDR1 KGHSH and CDR2 LQKENI. The CDR3 totals 14 residues.

This sequence joins TRBV7-3 and TRBJ2-1; 11 nucleotides match TRBD2. The germline gives CDR1 SGHTA, CDR2 FQGTGA. CDR3 length equals 16 residues. V trimming: 4 bases; J trimming: 5 bases; junction bases outside the gene matches: 7. The CDR3 loop is CASSSNLLAGDNEQFF. The CDR3 nucleotides read TGTGCCAGCAGCTCGAACCTACTAGCGGGGGACAATGAGCAGTTCTTC.

CDR3 DNA: TGTGCCAGCAGTTTCGGACAGGGGTCCTCCTACGAGCAGTACTTC. This codes for CASSFGQGSSYEQYF. The chain combines TRBV28 with TRBJ2-7; 9 positions agree with TRBD1. The V gene's germline CDR1 is MDHEN and CDR2 SYDVKM. This CDR3 spans 15 amino acids. Unmatched junction bases numbered 3, after V lost 3 bases and J lost 0 bases.

Remarks on this clone: This sequence may be a read error, since a much larger clone differs from it by one base. In the same sample, other DNA sequences code for this CDR3. The gene calls are TRBV28 and TRBJ1-1; D gene unclear. Trimming pared 3 bases from V and 4 bases from J, leaving 6 bases between. The CDR3 consists of 12 residues. CDR1 and CDR2 from the germline V gene are MDHEN and SYDVKM. The CDR3 bases are TGTGCCAGCAGTTTTGGGGTCACTGAAGCTTTCTTT. The encoded protein is CASSFGVTEAFF. Full variable domain (outside the CDR3, taken from reference TRBV28 and TRBJ1-1): DVKVTQSSRYLVKRTGEKVFLECVQDMDHENMFWYRQDPGLGLRLIYFSYDVKMKEKGDIPEGYSVSREKKERFSLILESASTNQTSMYLCASSFGVTEAFFGQGTRLTVV.

This rearrangement joins TRBV5-8 to TRBJ1-2, with D possibly TRBD1 on 5 matching bases. The germline gives CDR1 SGHTS, CDR2 YDEGEE. The CDR3 is 15 residues long. Trimming left V 5 bases short and J 2 bases short, with 16 bases between. Written as DNA, the CDR3 is TGTGCCAGCAGTAAGCAGGGTGTTGTAAACTATGGCTACACCTTC. It codes for CASSKQGVVNYGYTF.

The chain is built from TRBV29-1 and TRBJ2-2, with a possible D match to TRBD1 (6 bases). V was shortened by 7 bases and J by 0 bases, with 12 bases between the two germline ends. This CDR3 spans 14 amino acids. Germline V gene data show CDR1 as SQVTM and CDR2 as ANQGSEA. CDR3 DNA: TGCAGCGCCTTGGACAGCTCGAACACCGGGGAGCTGTTTTTT. Amino acid sequence: CSALDSSNTGELFF.

The CDR3 nucleotides read TGCGCCAGCAGCTTGACAGGGTCTGTCAATGAGCAGTTCTTC. This codes for CASSLTGSVNEQFF. The J gene is TRBJ2-1, the V gene TRBV5-1; D might be TRBD1 (6 bases). Germline V gives CDR1 SGHRS, CDR2 YFSETQ. Trimming left V 1 base short and J 6 bases short, with 11 bases between. This CDR3 comprises 14 residues.

This chain joins TRBV9 and TRBJ1-1, with D uncertain. The CDR3 spans 14 residues. The germline CDR1 and CDR2 sequences are SGDLS and YYNGEE. V lost 0 bases and J 4 bases, leaving 10 bases between the germline ends. CDR3 residues: CASSVEGSGTEAFF. CDR3 bases: TGTGCCAGCAGCGTAGAAGGGTCGGGCACTGAAGCTTTCTTT.

The rearrangement joins TRBV5-1 to TRBJ2-1; TRBD1 might be the D (5 bases). Trimming shortened V by 4 bases and J by 0 bases, and 11 bases separated the two germline ends. Germline-derived CDR1 and CDR2 are SGHRS and YFSETQ. The CDR3 spans 15 residues. The CDR3 loop is CASSQVGASYNEQFF. CDR3 nucleotides: TGCGCCAGCAGCCAGGTAGGGGCCTCCTACAATGAGCAGTTCTTC.

The V gene is TRBV5-4, the J gene TRBJ1-2, with D possibly matching TRBD1 (6 bases). The V gene's germline CDR1 is SGHNT and CDR2 YYREEE (reference sequence). V was trimmed by 8 bases and J by 4 bases, leaving 24 bases between them. There are 16 residues in the CDR3. The CDR3 sequence is CASPELGAPDLYGYTF. The CDR3, as DNA: TGTGCCAGTCCCGAACTGGGGGCCCCTGACCTCTATGGCTACACCTTC.

V is TRBV9 and J is TRBJ1-1, with 10 bases that match TRBD1. There are 16 residues in the CDR3. CDR1 is SGDLS, CDR2 YYNGEE, per germline. V shed 4 bases and J 0 bases; nucleotides not matched to a gene: 6. As DNA, the CDR3 is TGTGCCAGCAGCCCAAGACAGGGGGCGTTGAACACTGAAGCTTTCTTT. Its protein product is CASSPRQGALNTEAFF.

The V call is TRBV28, the J call TRBJ1-1; tentative D call: TRBD1 (6 bases). V lost 3 bases, J lost 11 bases, and 10 bases lay in between. This CDR3 comprises 11 residues. Germline lookup yields CDR1 MDHEN and CDR2 SYDVKM. The CDR3 is CASSLGGPAFF. The DNA for the CDR3 is TGTGCCAGCAGTTTGGGGGGGCCCGCTTTCTTT.

This chain links TRBV18 with TRBJ2-3, with D possibly TRBD2 on 5 matching bases. Trimming cost V 1 base and J 0 bases, with 8 bases left between them. CDR3 size: 15 residues. Germline values: CDR1 KGHSH, CDR2 LQKENI. In nucleotides, the CDR3 is TGTGCCAGCTCACCACGGACTCCTAGCACAGATACGCAGTATTTT. It translates to CASSPRTPSTDTQYF.

The chain employs TRBV27 and TRBJ1-2, with a possible D match to TRBD1 (5 bases). The germline V gene has CDR1 MNHEY and CDR2 SMNVEV (reference sequence). This CDR3 comprises 13 residues. V gave up 3 bases and J gave up 8 bases, with 13 bases separating them. The CDR3 here is CASSFFPGYGYTF. CDR3 DNA sequence: TGTGCCAGCAGTTTCTTTCCAGGGTACGGCTACACCTTC.

The chain uses TRBV18 and TRBJ1-2; D unclear. This CDR3 region has 15 residues. V shed 3 bases and J shed 1 base, with 12 bases lying between them. In germline, CDR1 is KGHSH, CDR2 LQKENI. In DNA, the CDR3 is TGTGCCAGCTCACCGGACGGAGAATTTAACTATGGCTACACCTTC. It specifies CASSPDGEFNYGYTF. Full variable domain (missing parts from reference TRBV18 and TRBJ1-2): NAGVMQNPRHLVRRRGQEARLRCSPMKGHSHVYWYRQLPEEGLKFMVYLQKENIIDESGMPKERFSAEFPKEGPSILRIQQVVRGDSAAYFCASSPDGEFNYGYTFGSGTRLTVV.

The rearrangement links TRBV9 to TRBJ1-2; D uncertain. Germline V gene lookup returns CDR1 SGDLS and CDR2 YYNGEE. The germline V and J ends were trimmed by 4 bases and 4 bases, with 11 bases remaining between them. This CDR3 is built from 13 residues. The CDR3 is CASSPQIGYGYTF. The CDR3 coding sequence is TGTGCCAGCAGCCCTCAAATCGGCTATGGCTACACCTTC.

The genes are TRBV5-1 and TRBJ2-7, with 8 positions matching TRBD2. This CDR3 comprises 14 residues. The J segment lost 3 bases and the V segment lost 2 bases, leaving 4 bases of the junction unmatched. Germline V gene lookup returns CDR1 SGHRS and CDR2 YFSETQ. The CDR3 here is CASSLTSGVYEQYF. The CDR3 bases are TGCGCCAGCAGCTTAACTAGCGGAGTCTACGAGCAGTACTTC.